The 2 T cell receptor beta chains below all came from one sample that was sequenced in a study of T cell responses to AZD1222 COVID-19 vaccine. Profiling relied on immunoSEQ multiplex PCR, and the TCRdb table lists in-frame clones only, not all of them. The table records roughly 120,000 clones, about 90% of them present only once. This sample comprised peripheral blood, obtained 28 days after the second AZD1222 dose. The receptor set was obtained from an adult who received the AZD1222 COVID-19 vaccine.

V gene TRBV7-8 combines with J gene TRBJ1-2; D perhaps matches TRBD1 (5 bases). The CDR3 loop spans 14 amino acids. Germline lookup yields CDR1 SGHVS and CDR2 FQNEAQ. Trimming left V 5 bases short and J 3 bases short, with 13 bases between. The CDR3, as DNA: TGTGCCAGCAGCAGGGACGGTTCCTACTATGGCTACACCTTC. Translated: CASSRDGSYYGYTF.

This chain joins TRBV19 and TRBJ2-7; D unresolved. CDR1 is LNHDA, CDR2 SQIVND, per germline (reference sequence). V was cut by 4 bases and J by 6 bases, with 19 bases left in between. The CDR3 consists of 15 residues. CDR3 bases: TGTGCCAGTAGTACTACAAGTTTAGTGGCGTCCGAGCAGTACTTC. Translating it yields CASSTTSLVASEQYF.